The 30 T cell receptor beta chains below were found in one sample sequenced in a study of shared T cell receptors in the human thymus. This table comes from immunoSEQ multiplex PCR, and its TCRdb copy is limited to in-frame clones, with some not included. The repertoire consists of 600,000 to 900,000 clones, with 70% to 90% occurring once and the leading ten covering roughly 0.01%. The sample was also reused in another study, on human thymus T cells.

Sequencing was done on a sample of thymocytes. These receptors came from a girl in the first two years of life with a congenital heart defect.

The V gene is TRBV7-2, the J gene TRBJ2-5; D is unresolved. This CDR3 is 19 amino acids long. The V and J ends lost 3 bases and 2 bases respectively, with 25 bases between them. CDR1 and CDR2 (germline): SGHTA, FQGNSA. This CDR3 is CASSFPTRIPTSPQETQYF. The CDR3 DNA reads as TGTGCCAGCAGCTTTCCTACCCGTATTCCGACAAGTCCTCAAGAGACCCAGTACTTC.

This chain uses TRBV29-1 with TRBJ1-1; TRBD1 agrees at 11 bases. The germline gives CDR1 SQVTM, CDR2 ANQGSEA. J lost 10 bases, V lost 7 bases, and 14 bases had no gene match. The CDR3 length is 14 residues. The CDR3 is CSATDQDRGLRAFF. CDR3 sequence (DNA): TGCAGCGCTACCGACCAGGACAGGGGGCTGCGAGCTTTCTTT.

The chain joins TRBV19 to TRBJ1-5, with 7 bases that match TRBD1. The CDR3 consists of 15 residues. V gave up 7 bases and J gave up 0 bases; unmatched junction bases: 6. CDR1 and CDR2 (germline): LNHDA, SQIVND (reference sequence). CDR3 in amino acids: CASNNNRGSNQPQHF. CDR3 sequence (DNA): TGTGCCAGTAACAATAACAGGGGTAGCAATCAGCCCCAGCATTTT.

The chain recombines TRBV5-6 with TRBJ1-2; perhaps TRBD1 as D (5 bases). Germline V lookup: CDR1 SGHDT, CDR2 YYEEEE. Trimming removed 2 bases from V and 4 bases from J, with 9 bases in between. This CDR3 spans 13 amino acids. The CDR3 DNA sequence: TGTGCCAGCAGCTTTGACAGTCCCTATGGCTACACCTTC. Its translation: CASSFDSPYGYTF.

This chain uses TRBV14 with TRBJ1-2; tentatively, D is TRBD1 (5 bases). The ends were cut back, 0 bases at V and 6 bases at J, with 14 bases in the middle. This CDR3 contains 15 residues. The germline V gene encodes CDR1 SGHDN and CDR2 FVKESK. DNA for the CDR3: TGTGCCAGCAGCCAAGAGGGCAGGGTAGATCATGGCTACACCTTC. It is translated as CASSQEGRVDHGYTF.

V gene TRBV28 combines with J gene TRBJ1-6, with D unclear. This CDR3 comprises 13 residues. Germline V gives CDR1 MDHEN, CDR2 SYDVKM. The germline V and J ends were trimmed by 3 bases and 6 bases, with 6 bases remaining between them. The CDR3 DNA sequence: TGTGCCAGCAGTTTTCAGGTTAATTCACCCCTCCACTTT. It encodes CASSFQVNSPLHF.

The chain is built from TRBV9 and TRBJ1-1, with D tentatively TRBD1 (5 bases). Per the germline V gene, CDR1 is SGDLS and CDR2 is YYNGEE. The CDR3 has 17 residues. The ends were cut back, 0 bases at V and 1 base at J, with 16 bases in the middle. DNA of the CDR3: TGTGCCAGCAGCGTAGGCGGGACTCCAGACTCGAACACTGAAGCTTTCTTT. This sequence encodes CASSVGGTPDSNTEAFF.

V gene TRBV5-1 combines with J gene TRBJ2-3; 7 bases match TRBD1. Germline V lookup: CDR1 SGHRS, CDR2 YFSETQ. J gave up 3 bases and V 2 bases, and 18 bases lay outside the gene matches. The CDR3 runs to 19 residues. The CDR3 DNA follows: TGCGCCAGCAGCTTTGACGCTCACCTATTACAGGGGTGGACAGATACGCAGTATTTT. Protein: CASSFDAHLLQGWTDTQYF.

This chain links TRBV9 with TRBJ2-1; 12 nucleotides line up with TRBD2. This CDR3 contains 15 residues. From germline, CDR1 is SGDLS and CDR2 YYNGEE. V shed 0 bases and J 7 bases; nucleotides not matched to a gene: 2. This chain's CDR3 is CASSVDLAGGNEQFF. The DNA of the CDR3 is TGTGCCAGCAGCGTAGACCTAGCGGGGGGGAATGAGCAGTTCTTC.

J is TRBJ1-1 and V is TRBV6-1; D remains ambiguous. Trimming pared 10 bases from V and 7 bases from J, leaving 22 bases between. The CDR3 sequence is 14 residues long. Looked up from germline, CDR1 is MNHNS and CDR2 is SASEGT. CDR3 residues: CATASSEGGSEAFF. The CDR3 bases are TGTGCCACCGCCAGCAGTGAAGGAGGGAGTGAAGCTTTCTTT.

In its sample, this clone was seen once. V is TRBV2 and J is TRBJ2-7, with D perhaps matching TRBD1 (6 bases). Per the germline V gene, CDR1 is SNHLY and CDR2 is FYNNEI. Deletions cut 4 bases from V and 1 base from J, with 14 bases between. The CDR3 contains 15 residues. This CDR3 reads CASSGNRALSYEQYF. In DNA form, the CDR3 reads TGTGCCAGCAGTGGTAACAGGGCCCTATCCTACGAGCAGTACTTC.

The chain has TRBV10-2 and TRBJ1-2; 9 nucleotides agree with TRBD1. J was trimmed by 6 bases and V by 4 bases; bases with no gene match: 12. Looked up from germline, CDR1 is WSHSY and CDR2 is SAAADI. This CDR3 is 16 amino acids long. CDR3 amino acids: CASSGFDRGDLDGYTF. CDR3 sequence (DNA): TGCGCCAGCAGTGGATTCGACAGGGGGGATCTAGATGGCTACACCTTC.

The chain recombines TRBV5-4 with TRBJ1-1, with D possibly TRBD1 on 6 matching bases. Germline lookup yields CDR1 SGHNT and CDR2 YYREEE (reference sequence). The CDR3 consists of 14 residues. Trimming took off 4 bases at V and 3 bases at J, with 13 bases between the two ends. CDR3 sequence reads: CASSIRGGHTEAFF. The CDR3 coding sequence is TGTGCCAGCAGCATCAGGGGAGGGCACACTGAAGCTTTCTTT.

J is TRBJ1-2 and V is TRBV28, with D perhaps matching TRBD1 (5 bases). This CDR3 region has 16 residues. Deletions cut 5 bases from V and 4 bases from J, with 20 bases between. CDR1 MDHEN and CDR2 SYDVKM come from the germline V gene. For the CDR3, the DNA is TGTGCCAGCAGTAAACGGACATTCGTGGCCCTCTATGGCTACACCTTC. This encodes CASSKRTFVALYGYTF.

This rearrangement joins TRBV25-1 to TRBJ1-5, with 8 positions matching TRBD1. The CDR3 loop spans 17 amino acids. Germline CDR1 MGHDK, CDR2 SYGVNS. V gave up 4 bases and J gave up 5 bases; unmatched junction bases: 13. CDR3 bases: TGTGCCAGCAGTGCGGCCCGGGACCAGGGGGCGGATCAGCCCCAGCATTTT. Protein: CASSAARDQGADQPQHF.

This clone was seen a few times. The genes are TRBV27 and TRBJ2-2; TRBD2 aligns across 15 bases. V shed 6 bases and J 5 bases; nucleotides not matched to a gene: 1. This CDR3 has 15 amino acids. From germline, CDR1 is MNHEY and CDR2 SMNVEV (reference sequence). In nucleotides, the CDR3 is TGTGCCAGCAGAGGACTAGCGGGGGGGACCGGGGAGCTGTTTTTT. Its protein product is CASRGLAGGTGELFF.

J is TRBJ1-2 and V is TRBV27; D might be TRBD1 (6 bases). Germline-derived CDR1 and CDR2 are MNHEY and SMNVEV (reference sequence). The CDR3 totals 19 residues. The ends were cut back, 1 base at V and 9 bases at J, with 30 bases in the middle. CDR3 sequence: CASSLWSPNKAGGQGSYTF. The DNA of the CDR3 is TGTGCCAGCAGTTTATGGTCACCGAATAAGGCGGGGGGGCAAGGCAGCTACACCTTC.

Concerning this clone itself: At one boundary the junction diverges from the germline segment, which might be a read error. V gene TRBV6-6 combines with J gene TRBJ2-3; tentative D call: TRBD1 (6 bases). The CDR3 totals 15 residues. CDR1 is MNHNY and CDR2 is SVGAGI in the germline V gene (reference sequence). CDR3 bases: TGTGCCAGCAGGTACTACAGGGCTAGCACAGATACGCAGTATTTT. This sequence encodes CASRYYRASTDTQYF.

V and J are TRBV21-1 and TRBJ1-5; the D segment call TRBD1 is taken from the table without a DNA check. TRBV21-1 is given as a pseudogene. The CDR3 contains 14 residues. CDR3 region: CASRRTDSNQPQHF. The CDR3 nucleotides are TGTGCCAGCAGGCGGACAGATAGCAATCAGCCCCAGCATTTT.

The rearrangement uses TRBV13 and TRBJ2-7, with D maybe TRBD2 (6 bases). This CDR3 spans 15 amino acids. Germline V gene data show CDR1 as PRHDT and CDR2 as FYEKMQ (reference sequence). The V gene lost 3 bases and the J gene lost 0 bases, with 12 bases spanning the gap. The CDR3 loop reads CASSLAQGGSYEQYF. Here the CDR3 DNA reads TGTGCCAGCAGCTTGGCCCAGGGAGGCTCCTACGAGCAGTACTTC.

The chain couples TRBV19 to TRBJ2-7, with a tentative D call TRBD2 (5 bases). The CDR3 has 15 residues. Per germline, CDR1 LNHDA and CDR2 SQIVND (reference sequence). The germline V and J ends were trimmed by 2 bases and 5 bases, with 16 bases remaining between them. CDR3 bases: TGTGCCAGTAGTATACGGGGAACCTGGAACGACGAGCAGTACTTC. Amino acid sequence: CASSIRGTWNDEQYF.

The J gene is TRBJ2-3, the V gene TRBV2; D is possibly TRBD2 (6 bases). The CDR3 has 16 amino acids. Trimming took 6 bases from V and 4 from J, leaving 20 bases between them. Germline assignment: CDR1 SNHLY and CDR2 FYNNEI. The CDR3 coding sequence is TGTGCCAGCAGAGGAACTCGAGGGGCTAGCGCAGATACGCAGTATTTT. Protein product: CASRGTRGASADTQYF.

V is TRBV7-8 and J is TRBJ1-2; 9 bases agree with TRBD1. V dropped 1 base and J dropped 4; count of bases not matched to a gene: 7. This CDR3 contains 16 residues. Germline-derived CDR1 and CDR2 are SGHVS and FQNEAQ. CDR3 loop: CASSLEPGTGSYGYTF. The CDR3 DNA is TGTGCCAGCAGCTTAGAGCCCGGGACAGGGAGCTATGGCTACACCTTC.

This sequence joins TRBV14 and TRBJ1-2; 10 bases align to TRBD1. This CDR3 spans 19 amino acids. Germline V gives CDR1 SGHDN, CDR2 FVKESK. V shed 6 bases, J shed 8 bases, and the junction held 24 bases outside the gene matches. For the CDR3, the DNA is TGTGCCAGCAGTCACGACAGGGGGCGATATCAAAGCCGACCGGGCGGCTACACCTTC. Its protein is CASSHDRGRYQSRPGGYTF. Full variable domain (missing parts from reference TRBV14 and TRBJ1-2): EAGVTQFPSHSVIEKGQTVTLRCDPISGHDNLYWYRRVMGKEIKFLLHFVKESKQDESGMPNNRFLAERTGGTYSTLKVQPAELEDSGVYFCASSHDRGRYQSRPGGYTFGSGTRLTVV.

The chain has TRBV18 and TRBJ1-2; 8 positions agree with TRBD1. The CDR3 totals 17 residues. The junction had 16 bases not matched to a gene; V was cut back by 2 bases and J by 8 bases. Looked up from germline, CDR1 is KGHSH and CDR2 is LQKENI. The CDR3: CASSPSMGVGTGGGYTF. CDR3 in DNA: TGTGCCAGCTCACCAAGTATGGGGGTGGGGACAGGCGGCGGCTACACCTTC.

The chain has TRBV28 and TRBJ1-1, with 8 bases matching TRBD1. V lost 2 bases, J lost 3 bases, and 8 bases stayed unmatched. The germline V gene has CDR1 MDHEN and CDR2 SYDVKM. The CDR3 runs 16 residues. CDR3 protein: CASSLSVTGGYTEAFF. The CDR3 bases are TGTGCCAGCAGTTTAAGTGTCACAGGGGGTTACACTGAAGCTTTCTTT.

The chain links TRBV28 to TRBJ1-5; possibly TRBD1 for D (5 bases). The CDR3 totals 14 residues. The V end lost 5 bases, the J end lost 3 bases, and 11 bases lay between the germline ends. CDR1 and CDR2 (germline): MDHEN, SYDVKM. The CDR3, as DNA: TGTGCCAGCAGTGGGGGGGGATTCAATCAGCCCCAGCATTTT. Amino acids: CASSGGGFNQPQHF.

The rearrangement joins TRBV6-1 to TRBJ1-2; D might be TRBD1 (6 bases). Trimming stripped 4 bases from V and 0 bases from J, with 18 bases between. This CDR3 contains 17 residues. In germline, CDR1 is MNHNS, CDR2 SASEGT. For the CDR3, the DNA is TGTGCCAGCAGTGTTTGGCTAAAGAGGGGGACTAACTATGGCTACACCTTC. Translating gives CASSVWLKRGTNYGYTF.

The rearrangement links TRBV5-1 to TRBJ2-7, with D maybe TRBD1 (6 bases). The CDR3 has 17 residues. Germline V lookup: CDR1 SGHRS, CDR2 YFSETQ. V was clipped by 0 bases and J by 3 bases, with 19 bases between them. The CDR3 reads CASSLGTETVLRYEQYF. The DNA of the CDR3 is TGCGCCAGCAGCTTGGGGACAGAGACTGTCCTGCGCTACGAGCAGTACTTC. Based on the CDR3 plus reference TRBV5-1 and TRBJ2-7, the full variable domain is KAGVTQTPRYLIKTRGQQVTLSCSPISGHRSVSWYQQTPGQGLQFLFEYFSETQRNKGNFPGRFSGRQFSNSRSEMNVSTLELGDSALYLCASSLGTETVLRYEQYFGPGTRLTVT.

This chain uses TRBV4-3 with TRBJ1-6, with a weak D call TRBD1 (5 bases). With 0 bases removed from V and 7 bases from J, the gap between germline ends came to 22 bases. The CDR3 covers 19 residues. Germline V gives CDR1 LGHNA, CDR2 YSLEER. Here the CDR3 reads CASSQEGGRRGALNSPLHF. CDR3 nucleotide sequence: TGCGCCAGCAGCCAAGAAGGTGGTAGGAGGGGCGCTTTGAATTCACCCCTCCACTTT.